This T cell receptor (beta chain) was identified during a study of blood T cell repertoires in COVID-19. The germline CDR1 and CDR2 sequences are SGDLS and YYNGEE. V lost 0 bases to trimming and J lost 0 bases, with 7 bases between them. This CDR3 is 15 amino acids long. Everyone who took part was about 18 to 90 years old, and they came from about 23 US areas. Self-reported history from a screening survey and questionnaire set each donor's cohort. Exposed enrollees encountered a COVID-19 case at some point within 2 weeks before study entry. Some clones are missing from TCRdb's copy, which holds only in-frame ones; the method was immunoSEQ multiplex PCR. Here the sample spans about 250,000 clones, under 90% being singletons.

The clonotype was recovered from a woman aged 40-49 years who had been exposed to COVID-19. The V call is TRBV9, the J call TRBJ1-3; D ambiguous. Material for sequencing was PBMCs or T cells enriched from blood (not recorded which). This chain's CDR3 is CASSVGERSGNTIYF. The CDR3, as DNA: TGTGCCAGCAGCGTAGGAGAACGCTCTGGAAACACCATATATTTT. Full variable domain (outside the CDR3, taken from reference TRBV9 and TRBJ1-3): DSGVTQTPKHLITATGQRVTLRCSPRSGDLSVYWYQQSLDQGLQFLIQYYNGEERAKGNILERFSAQQFPDLHSELNLSSLELGDSALYFCASSVGERSGNTIYFGEGSWLTVV.